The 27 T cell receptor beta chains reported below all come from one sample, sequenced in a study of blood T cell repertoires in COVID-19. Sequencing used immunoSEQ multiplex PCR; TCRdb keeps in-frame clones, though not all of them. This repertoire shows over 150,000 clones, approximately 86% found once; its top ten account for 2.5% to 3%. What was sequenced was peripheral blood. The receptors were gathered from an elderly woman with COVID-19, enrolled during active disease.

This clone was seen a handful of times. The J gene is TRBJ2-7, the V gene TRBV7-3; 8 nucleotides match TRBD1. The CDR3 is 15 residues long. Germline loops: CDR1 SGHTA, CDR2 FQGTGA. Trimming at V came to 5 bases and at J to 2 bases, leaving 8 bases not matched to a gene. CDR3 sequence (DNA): TGTGCCAGCAGCGAACAGGGGGGAGTTCCCTACGAGCAGTACTTC. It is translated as CASSEQGGVPYEQYF.

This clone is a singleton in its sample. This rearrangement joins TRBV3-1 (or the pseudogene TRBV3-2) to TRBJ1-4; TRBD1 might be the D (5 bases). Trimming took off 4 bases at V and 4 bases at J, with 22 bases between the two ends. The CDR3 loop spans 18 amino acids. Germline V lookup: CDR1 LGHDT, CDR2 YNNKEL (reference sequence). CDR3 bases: TGTGCCAGCAGCCCCTTTGACAGCATCCTAGGTCGTAATGAAAAACTGTTTTTT. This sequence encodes CASSPFDSILGRNEKLFF.

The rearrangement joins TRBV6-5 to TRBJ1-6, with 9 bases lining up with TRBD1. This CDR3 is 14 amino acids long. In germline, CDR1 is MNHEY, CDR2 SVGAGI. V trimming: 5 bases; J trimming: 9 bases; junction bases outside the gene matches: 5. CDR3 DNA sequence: TGTGCCAGCAGTAGGGGACAGGGTCGTTCACCCCTCCACTTT. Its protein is CASSRGQGRSPLHF.

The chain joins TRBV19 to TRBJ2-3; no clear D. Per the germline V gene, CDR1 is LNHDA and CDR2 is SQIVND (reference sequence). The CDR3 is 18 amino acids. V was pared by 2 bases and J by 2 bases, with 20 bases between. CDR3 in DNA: TGTGCCAGTAGTATAAACAGAAGAAGAAGTAGTTCCACAGATACGCAGTATTTT. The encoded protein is CASSINRRRSSSTDTQYF.

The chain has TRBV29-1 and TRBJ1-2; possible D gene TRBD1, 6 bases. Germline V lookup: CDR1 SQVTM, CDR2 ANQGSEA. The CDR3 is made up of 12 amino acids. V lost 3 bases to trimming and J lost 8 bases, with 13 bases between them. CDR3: CSVDDRTRGYTF. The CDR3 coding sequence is TGCAGCGTTGATGACAGGACGCGCGGCTACACCTTC.

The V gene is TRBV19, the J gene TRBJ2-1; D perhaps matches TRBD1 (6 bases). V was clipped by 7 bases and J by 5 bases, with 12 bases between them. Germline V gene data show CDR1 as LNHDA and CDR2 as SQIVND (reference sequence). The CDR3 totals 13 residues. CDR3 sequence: CASNRDADNEQFF. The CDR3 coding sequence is TGTGCCAGTAACAGGGATGCCGACAATGAGCAGTTCTTC.

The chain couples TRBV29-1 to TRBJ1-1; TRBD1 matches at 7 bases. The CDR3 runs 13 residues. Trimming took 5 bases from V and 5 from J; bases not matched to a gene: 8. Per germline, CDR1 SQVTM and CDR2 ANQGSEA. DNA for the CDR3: TGCAGCGTTCGACAGGGCTCGTCGACTGAAGCTTTCTTT. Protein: CSVRQGSSTEAFF.

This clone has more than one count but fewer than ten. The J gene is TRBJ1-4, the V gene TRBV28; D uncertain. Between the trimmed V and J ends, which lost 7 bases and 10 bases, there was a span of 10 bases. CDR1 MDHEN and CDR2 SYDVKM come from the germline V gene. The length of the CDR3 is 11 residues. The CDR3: CASTDRGKLFF. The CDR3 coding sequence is TGTGCCAGCACCGACCGAGGAAAACTGTTTTTT.

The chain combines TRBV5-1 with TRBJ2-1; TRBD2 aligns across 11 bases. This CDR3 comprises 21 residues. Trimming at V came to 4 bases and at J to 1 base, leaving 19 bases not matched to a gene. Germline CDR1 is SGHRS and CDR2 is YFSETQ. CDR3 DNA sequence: TGCGCCAGCAGCCCCGCCCGTAGCGGGAGGGCCTATGTCACATCCTACAATGAGCAGTTCTTC. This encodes CASSPARSGRAYVTSYNEQFF.

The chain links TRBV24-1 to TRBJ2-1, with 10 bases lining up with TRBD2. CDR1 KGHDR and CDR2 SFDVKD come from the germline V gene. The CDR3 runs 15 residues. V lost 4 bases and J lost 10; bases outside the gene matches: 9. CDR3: CATSDPASGSREQFF. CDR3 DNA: TGTGCCACCAGTGACCCGGCTAGCGGGAGCCGGGAGCAGTTCTTC.

The CDR3 sequence: CASSRDRGTGDKAFF. CDR3 coding DNA: TGTGCCAGCAGTCGAGATCGGGGGACAGGGGATAAAGCTTTCTTT. The J gene is TRBJ1-1, the V gene TRBV6-6, with 10 bases matching TRBD1. CDR1 is MNHNY and CDR2 is SVGAGI in the germline V gene (reference sequence). The CDR3 is made up of 15 amino acids. J gave up 9 bases and V 5 bases, and 12 bases lay outside the gene matches.

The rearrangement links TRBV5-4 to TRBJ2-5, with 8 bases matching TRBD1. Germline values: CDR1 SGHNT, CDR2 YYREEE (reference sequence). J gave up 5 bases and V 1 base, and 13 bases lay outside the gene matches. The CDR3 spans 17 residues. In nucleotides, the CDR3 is TGTGCCAGCAGCTTGCCCCGTTTAGACAGGGGAGACGAGACCCAGTACTTC. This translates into CASSLPRLDRGDETQYF.

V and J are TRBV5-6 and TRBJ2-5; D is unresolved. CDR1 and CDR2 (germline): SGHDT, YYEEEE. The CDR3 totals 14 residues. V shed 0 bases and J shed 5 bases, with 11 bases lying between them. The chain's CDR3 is CASSLEPGVETQYF. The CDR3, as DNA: TGTGCCAGCAGCTTGGAACCCGGAGTTGAGACCCAGTACTTC.

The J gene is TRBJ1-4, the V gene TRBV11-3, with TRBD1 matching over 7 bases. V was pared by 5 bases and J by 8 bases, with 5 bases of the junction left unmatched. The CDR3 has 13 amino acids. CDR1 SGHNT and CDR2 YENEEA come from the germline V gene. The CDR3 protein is CASSDRAGEKLFF. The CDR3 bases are TGTGCCAGCAGCGACAGGGCGGGGGAAAAACTGTTTTTT. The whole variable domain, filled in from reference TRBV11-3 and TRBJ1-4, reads EAGVVQSPRYKIIEKKQPVAFWCNPISGHNTLYWYLQNLGQGPELLIRYENEEAVDDSQLPKDRFSAERLKGVDSTLKIQPAELGDSAVYLCASSDRAGEKLFFGSGTQLSVL.

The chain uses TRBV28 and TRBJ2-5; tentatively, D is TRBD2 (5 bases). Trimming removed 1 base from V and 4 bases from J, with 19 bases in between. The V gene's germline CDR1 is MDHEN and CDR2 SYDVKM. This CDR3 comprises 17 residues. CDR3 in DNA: TGTGCCAGCAGTTTATCCGGGGTTTTGGTCGGTGTAGAGACCCAGTACTTC. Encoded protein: CASSLSGVLVGVETQYF.

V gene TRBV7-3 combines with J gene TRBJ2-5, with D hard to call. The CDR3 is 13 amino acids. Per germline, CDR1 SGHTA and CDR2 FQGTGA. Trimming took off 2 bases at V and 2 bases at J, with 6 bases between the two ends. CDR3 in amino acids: CASSLAPQETQYF. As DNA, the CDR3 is TGTGCCAGCAGCTTAGCGCCTCAAGAGACCCAGTACTTC.

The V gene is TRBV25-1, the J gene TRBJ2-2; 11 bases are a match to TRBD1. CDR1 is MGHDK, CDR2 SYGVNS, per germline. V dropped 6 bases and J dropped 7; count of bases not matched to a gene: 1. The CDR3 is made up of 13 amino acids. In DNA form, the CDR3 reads TGTGCCAGCAGGGGGACAGGGGGCGGGGAGCTGTTTTTT. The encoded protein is CASRGTGGGELFF.

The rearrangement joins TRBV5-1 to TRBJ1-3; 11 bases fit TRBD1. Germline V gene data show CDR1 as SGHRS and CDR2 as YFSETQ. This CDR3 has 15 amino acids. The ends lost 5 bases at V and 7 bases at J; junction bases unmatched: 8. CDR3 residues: CASRTGQGVPNTIYF. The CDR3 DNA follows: TGCGCCAGCAGGACGGGACAGGGGGTCCCTAACACCATATATTTT.

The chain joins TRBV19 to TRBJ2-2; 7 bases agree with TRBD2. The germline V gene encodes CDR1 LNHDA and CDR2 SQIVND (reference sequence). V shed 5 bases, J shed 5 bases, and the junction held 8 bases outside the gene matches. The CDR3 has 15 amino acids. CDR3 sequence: CASSHGGSLTGELFF. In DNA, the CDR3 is TGTGCCAGTAGTCACGGCGGGAGTTTGACCGGGGAGCTGTTTTTT.

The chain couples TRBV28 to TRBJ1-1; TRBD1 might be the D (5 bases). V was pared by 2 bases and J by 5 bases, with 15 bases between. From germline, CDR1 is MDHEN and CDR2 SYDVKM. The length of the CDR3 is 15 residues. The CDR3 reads CASSLSRALGTEAFF. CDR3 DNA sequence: TGTGCCAGCAGTTTAAGCAGGGCCTTGGGAACTGAAGCTTTCTTT.

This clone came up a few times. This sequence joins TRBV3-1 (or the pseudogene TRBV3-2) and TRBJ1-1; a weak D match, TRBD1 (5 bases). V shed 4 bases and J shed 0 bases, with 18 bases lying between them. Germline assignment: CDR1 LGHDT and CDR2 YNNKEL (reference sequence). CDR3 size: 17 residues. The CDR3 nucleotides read TGTGCCAGCAGCCGTTCAGGGATGGGGCTACTGAACACTGAAGCTTTCTTT. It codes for CASSRSGMGLLNTEAFF.

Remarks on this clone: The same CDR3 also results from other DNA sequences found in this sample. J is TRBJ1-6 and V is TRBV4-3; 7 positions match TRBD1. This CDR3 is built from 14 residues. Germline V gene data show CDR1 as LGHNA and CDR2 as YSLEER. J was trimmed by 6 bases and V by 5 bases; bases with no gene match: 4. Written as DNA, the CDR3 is TGCGCCAGCAGCAGCGGACAGGTTAATTCACCCCTCCACTTT. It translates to CASSSGQVNSPLHF.

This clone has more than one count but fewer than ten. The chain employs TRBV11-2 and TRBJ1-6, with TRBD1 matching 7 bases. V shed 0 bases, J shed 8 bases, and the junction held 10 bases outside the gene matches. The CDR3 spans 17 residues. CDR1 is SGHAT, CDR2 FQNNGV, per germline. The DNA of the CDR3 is TGTGCCAGCAGCTTAGAAACAGGGGCCCTCGGGTATTCACCCCTCCACTTT. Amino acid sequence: CASSLETGALGYSPLHF.

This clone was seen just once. CDR3: CASRPTGGTATEAFF. The CDR3 nucleotides read TGTGCCAGCAGACCTACAGGGGGCACTGCTACTGAAGCTTTCTTT. The chain employs TRBV6-4 and TRBJ1-1; the match to TRBD1 covers 9 bases. J lost 5 bases, V lost 6 bases, and 10 bases had no gene match. The CDR3 consists of 15 residues. CDR1 is MRHNA and CDR2 is SNTAGT in the germline V gene.

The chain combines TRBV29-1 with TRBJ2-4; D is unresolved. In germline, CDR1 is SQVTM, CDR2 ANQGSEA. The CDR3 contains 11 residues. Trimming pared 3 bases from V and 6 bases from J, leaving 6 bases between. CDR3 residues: CSVEKLNIQYF. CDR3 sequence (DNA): TGCAGCGTTGAGAAGCTAAACATTCAGTACTTC.

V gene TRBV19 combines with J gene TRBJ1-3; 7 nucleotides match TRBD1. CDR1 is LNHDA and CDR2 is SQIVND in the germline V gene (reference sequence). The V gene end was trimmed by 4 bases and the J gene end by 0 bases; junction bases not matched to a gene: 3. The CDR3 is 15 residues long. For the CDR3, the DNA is TGTGCCAGTAGTACGGGACAGCACTCTGGAAACACCATATATTTT. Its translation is CASSTGQHSGNTIYF.

Here the CDR3 DNA reads TGTGCCACCAGTGACCCGCCTCCCCCAAGGGAGTACTTCTCCTACGAGCAGTACTTC. It yields the protein CATSDPPPPREYFSYEQYF. V usage is TRBV24-1 and J usage is TRBJ2-7; D might be TRBD2 (5 bases). Germline V gene sequence: CDR1 KGHDR, CDR2 SFDVKD. The CDR3 loop spans 19 amino acids. V was clipped by 4 bases and J by 0 bases, with 24 bases between them.